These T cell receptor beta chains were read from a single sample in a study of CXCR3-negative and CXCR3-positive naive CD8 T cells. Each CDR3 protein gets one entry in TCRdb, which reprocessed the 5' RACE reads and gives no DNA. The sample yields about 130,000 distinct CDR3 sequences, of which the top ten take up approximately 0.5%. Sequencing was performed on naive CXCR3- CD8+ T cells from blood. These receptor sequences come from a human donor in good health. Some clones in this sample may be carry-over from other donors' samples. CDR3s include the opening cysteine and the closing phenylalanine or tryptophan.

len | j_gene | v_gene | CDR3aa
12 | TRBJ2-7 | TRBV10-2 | CASMNWGIEQYF
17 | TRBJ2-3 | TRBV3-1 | CASSPAPGTTFTDTQYF
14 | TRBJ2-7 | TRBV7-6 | CASSATGGSYEQYF
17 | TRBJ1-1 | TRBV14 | CASSLQTGTLMNTEAFF
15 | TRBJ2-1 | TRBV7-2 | CASSKSSGLDNEQFF
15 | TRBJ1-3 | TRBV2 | CASSAGQLSGNTIYF
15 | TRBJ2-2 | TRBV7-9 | CASSLGSANTGELFF
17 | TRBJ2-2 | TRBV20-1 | CSAKTSGALTNTGELFF
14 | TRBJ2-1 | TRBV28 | CASSFTGEIYEQFF
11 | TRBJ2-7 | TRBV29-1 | CSVETSYEQYF
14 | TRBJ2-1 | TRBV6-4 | CASSEGQGADEQFF
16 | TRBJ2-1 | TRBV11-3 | CASSHSQRANYNEQFF
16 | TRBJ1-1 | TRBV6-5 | CASSLKGVEWDTEAFF
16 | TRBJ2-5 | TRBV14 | CASSQDGVTYQETQYF
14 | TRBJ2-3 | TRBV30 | CAWAWGGATDTQYF
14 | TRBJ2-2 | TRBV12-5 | CASGITPSSGELFF
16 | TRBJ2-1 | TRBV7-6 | CASSLDWNLLYNEQFF
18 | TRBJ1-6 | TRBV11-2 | CASSLQGDRILYNSPLHF
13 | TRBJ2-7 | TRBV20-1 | CSAKQGGSYEQYF
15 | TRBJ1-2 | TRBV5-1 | CASSYLKDRGFGYTF
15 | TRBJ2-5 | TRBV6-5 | CASSYGGTGRETQYF
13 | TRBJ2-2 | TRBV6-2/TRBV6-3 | CASSPQVTGELFF
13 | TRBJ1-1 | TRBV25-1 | CASEDTFNTEAFF
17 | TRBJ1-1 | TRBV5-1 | CASSLTVLRGENTEAFF
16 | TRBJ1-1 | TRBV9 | CASSVVPQGARTEAFF
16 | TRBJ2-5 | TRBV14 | CASSQDFRAAGKTQYF
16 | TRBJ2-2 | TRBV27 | CASSHGAFRDTGELFF
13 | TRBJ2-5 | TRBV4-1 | CASSQPRGETQYF
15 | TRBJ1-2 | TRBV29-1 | CSVAPPAQFNYGYTF
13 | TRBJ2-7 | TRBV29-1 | CSVVARVAHEQYF
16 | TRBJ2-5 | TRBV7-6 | CASSSLLRTQKETQYF
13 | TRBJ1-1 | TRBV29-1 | CSVEGIGITEAFF
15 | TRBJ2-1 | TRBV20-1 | CSASPSPGSYNEQFF
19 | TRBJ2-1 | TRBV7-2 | CASSFSPPYGLAAYNEQFF
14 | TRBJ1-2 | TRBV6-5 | CASRAGQPIGGYTF
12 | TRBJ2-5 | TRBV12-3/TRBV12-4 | CASSLSEETQYF
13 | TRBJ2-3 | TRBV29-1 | CSVTWGATDTQYF
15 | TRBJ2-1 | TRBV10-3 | CAIRTSGMGYNEQFF
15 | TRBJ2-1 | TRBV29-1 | CSVPATSGGYNEQFF
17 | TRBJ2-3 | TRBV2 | CASSSPRGLPSTDTQYF
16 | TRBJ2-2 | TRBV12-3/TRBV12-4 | CASSPLWGPTTGELFF
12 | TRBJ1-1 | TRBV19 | CASRIGETEAFF
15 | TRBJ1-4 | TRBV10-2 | CASSEPAGGYEKLFF
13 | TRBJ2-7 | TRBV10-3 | CAISEEKPYEQYF
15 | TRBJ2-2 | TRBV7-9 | CASSSRDRDTGELFF
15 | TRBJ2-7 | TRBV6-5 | CASSYDSQRAYEQYF
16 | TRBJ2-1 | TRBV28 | CASSGALEGSYNEQFF
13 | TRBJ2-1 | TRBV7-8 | CASSPPYNNEQFF
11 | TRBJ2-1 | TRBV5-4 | CASSLEGEQFF
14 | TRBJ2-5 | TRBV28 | CASHPPGGGKTQYF